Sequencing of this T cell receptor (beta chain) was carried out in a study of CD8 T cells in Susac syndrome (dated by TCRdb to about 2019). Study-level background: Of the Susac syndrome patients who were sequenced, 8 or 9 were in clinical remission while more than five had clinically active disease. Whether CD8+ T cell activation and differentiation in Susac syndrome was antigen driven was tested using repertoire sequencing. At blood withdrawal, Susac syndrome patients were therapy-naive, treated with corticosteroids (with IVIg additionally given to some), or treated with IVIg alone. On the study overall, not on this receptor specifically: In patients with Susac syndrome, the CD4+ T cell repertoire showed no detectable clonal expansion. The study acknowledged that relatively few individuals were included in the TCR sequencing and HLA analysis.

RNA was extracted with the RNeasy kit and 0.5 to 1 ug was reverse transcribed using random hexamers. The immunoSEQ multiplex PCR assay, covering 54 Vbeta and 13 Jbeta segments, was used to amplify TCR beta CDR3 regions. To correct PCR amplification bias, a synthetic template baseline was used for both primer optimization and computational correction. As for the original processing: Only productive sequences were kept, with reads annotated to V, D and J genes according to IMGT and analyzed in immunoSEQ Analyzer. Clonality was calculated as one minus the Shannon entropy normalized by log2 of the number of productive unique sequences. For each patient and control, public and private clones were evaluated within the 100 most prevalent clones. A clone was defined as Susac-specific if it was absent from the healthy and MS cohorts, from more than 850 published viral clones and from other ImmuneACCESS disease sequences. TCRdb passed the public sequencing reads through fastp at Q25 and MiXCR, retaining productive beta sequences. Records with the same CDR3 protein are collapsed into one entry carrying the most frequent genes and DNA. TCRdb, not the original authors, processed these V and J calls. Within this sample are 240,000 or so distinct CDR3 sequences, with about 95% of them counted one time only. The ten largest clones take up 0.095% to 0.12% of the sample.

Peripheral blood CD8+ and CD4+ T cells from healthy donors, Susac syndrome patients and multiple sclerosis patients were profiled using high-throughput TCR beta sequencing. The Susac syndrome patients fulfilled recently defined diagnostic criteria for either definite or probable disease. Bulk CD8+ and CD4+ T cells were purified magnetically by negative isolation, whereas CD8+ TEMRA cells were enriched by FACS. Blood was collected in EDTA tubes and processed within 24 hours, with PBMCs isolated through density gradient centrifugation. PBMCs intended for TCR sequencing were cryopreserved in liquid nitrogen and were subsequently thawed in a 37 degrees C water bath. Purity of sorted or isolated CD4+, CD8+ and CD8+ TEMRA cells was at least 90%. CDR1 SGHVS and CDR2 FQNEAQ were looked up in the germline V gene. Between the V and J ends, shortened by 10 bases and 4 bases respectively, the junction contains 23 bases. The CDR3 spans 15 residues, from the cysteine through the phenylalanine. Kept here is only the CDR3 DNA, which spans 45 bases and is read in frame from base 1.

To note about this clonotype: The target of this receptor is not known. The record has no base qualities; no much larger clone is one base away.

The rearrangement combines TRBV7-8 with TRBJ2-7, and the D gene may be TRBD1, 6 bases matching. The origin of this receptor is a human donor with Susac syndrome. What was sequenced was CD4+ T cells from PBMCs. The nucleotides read TGTGCCACCGCACCCCCCCGGACAGAACTGTACGAGCAGTACTTC. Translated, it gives CATAPPRTELYEQYF.